This TCR beta chain was documented in a study of T cells in Graves' hyperthyroidism and ophthalmopathy. Study outcomes and limitations: The model anticipated ophthalmopathy a median about 7 months pre-onset.

As concerns this clonotype: Antigen unknown.

The CDR3 regions of TCR beta were amplified from RNA transcripts. First-round RT-PCR with HTBI primers amplified the TCR CDR3 region. TCRdb re-called the multiplex PCR reads with MiXCR, one entry per CDR3 protein. The repertoire consists of more than 550,000 distinct CDR3 sequences, with less than 45% occurring once and the leading ten covering under 8.5%. Clinical symptoms, serum thyroxine and TRAb, thyroid ultrasound and orbital computed tomography were used for the diagnoses. CDR3 length equals 13 residues. Germline lookup yields CDR1 LNHDA and CDR2 SQIVND (reference sequence). Trimming pared 1 base from V and 7 bases from J, leaving 10 bases between.

The receptor's source is an adult man with Graves' disease, either hyperthyroidism or ophthalmopathy (not recorded which). Specimen: peripheral blood or thyroid tissue (not recorded which). This rearrangement joins TRBV19 to TRBJ1-2; tentative D call: TRBD1 (5 bases). CDR3 sequence: CASSIGTTAGYTF. The CDR3 nucleotides read TGTGCCAGTAGTATAGGAACGACAGCTGGCTACACCTTC. The variable domain in full, with the rest retrieved from reference TRBV19 and TRBJ1-2, is DGGITQSPKYLFRKEGQNVTLSCEQNLNHDAMYWYRQDPGQGLRLIYYSQIVNDFQKGDIAEGYSVSREKKESFPLTVTSAQKNPTAFYLCASSIGTTAGYTFGSGTRLTVV.